This T cell receptor (beta chain) was recovered during a study of T-cell reconstitution after alpha-beta-depleted transplantation in children. The CDR3 length is 13 residues. Trimming pared 2 bases from V and 6 bases from J, leaving 10 bases between. Per germline, CDR1 SGHRS and CDR2 YFSETQ. Molecular barcoding with unique molecular identifiers was used for the TCRbeta library. TCRdb used MiXCR to reprocess the PCR reads, holding one entry per CDR3 protein. The sample lists 300,000 to 400,000 distinct CDR3 sequences; 13% were seen once. This receptor was identified in a human donor who donated a stem cell graft to a child with Fanconi anemia. The chain carries TRBV5-1 and TRBJ2-3; D not resolved. The sequencing here drew on PBMCs, taken from the stem cell graft. CDR3 region: CASSFAVGDTQYF. The CDR3 nucleotides are TGCGCCAGCAGCTTTGCCGTGGGGGATACGCAGTATTTT.